This passage covers 24 T cell receptor beta chains from one sample sequenced in a study of T cell responses to AZD1222 COVID-19 vaccine. Measured with immunoSEQ multiplex PCR; TCRdb has only the in-frame clones, and not every one. Altogether 100,000 or so clones are present, 85% to 90% being singletons, with the ten largest covering roughly a sixth. Source: peripheral blood, taken on day 0 of AZD1222 vaccination. The receptors here all came from an adult in good health.

The chain employs TRBV4-1 and TRBJ1-2, with TRBD1 identical over 9 bases. The trim removed 3 bases at V and 4 bases at J, leaving 9 bases unmatched. CDR3 length equals 16 residues. Germline CDR1 is MGHRA and CDR2 is YSYEKL. CDR3 in amino acids: CASSHVTGGVIYGYTF. The CDR3 coding sequence is TGCGCCAGCAGCCATGTTACAGGGGGCGTGATCTATGGCTACACCTTC.

This chain joins TRBV5-1 and TRBJ2-1, with 12 bases identical to TRBD2. V shed 4 bases and J 7 bases; nucleotides not matched to a gene: 9. Germline values: CDR1 SGHRS, CDR2 YFSETQ. The CDR3 is made up of 16 amino acids. CDR3 region: CASSRTGTSGWNEQFF. The CDR3 bases are TGCGCCAGCAGCAGAACGGGGACTAGCGGGTGGAATGAGCAGTTCTTC.

The chain carries TRBV7-8 and TRBJ2-7; TRBD2 agrees at 8 bases. The CDR3 is 15 amino acids. Germline-derived CDR1 and CDR2 are SGHVS and FQNEAQ. With 4 bases clipped from V and 0 bases from J, the junction kept 5 bases outside the gene matches. The CDR3 here is CASSSESGSSYEQYF. CDR3 sequence (DNA): TGTGCCAGCAGCTCCGAGAGCGGGAGCTCCTACGAGCAGTACTTC. The entire variable domain, with the rest obtained from reference TRBV7-8 and TRBJ2-7, is as follows: GAGVSQSPRYKVAKRGQDVALRCDPISGHVSLFWYQQALGQGPEFLTYFQNEAQLDKSGLPSDRFFAERPEGSVSTLKIQRTQQEDSAVYLCASSSESGSSYEQYFGPGTRLTVT.

The chain uses TRBV11-2 and TRBJ2-1, with D unresolved. Trimming left V 5 bases short and J 2 bases short, with 13 bases between. This CDR3 has 15 residues. Germline V gene lookup returns CDR1 SGHAT and CDR2 FQNNGV. The CDR3 DNA follows: TGTGCCAGCAGCCCCCGGGCTCTACCCTACAATGAGCAGTTCTTC. This encodes CASSPRALPYNEQFF.

The chain combines TRBV19 with TRBJ1-4; D possibly corresponds to TRBD1 (6 bases). Germline-derived CDR1 and CDR2 are LNHDA and SQIVND (reference sequence). Trimming shortened V by 5 bases and J by 8 bases, and 18 bases separated the two germline ends. The CDR3 totals 15 residues. The CDR3 sequence: CASSPHVGAGEKLFF. The CDR3 DNA is TGTGCCAGTAGTCCCCATGTGGGGGCAGGGGAAAAACTGTTTTTT.

The chain employs TRBV30 and TRBJ1-6, with a possible D match to TRBD1 (6 bases). The CDR3 has 13 residues. The ends were cut back, 4 bases at V and 7 bases at J, with 11 bases in the middle. Germline values: CDR1 GTSNPN, CDR2 SVGIG (reference sequence). Written as DNA, the CDR3 is TGTGCCTGGAAAGGACAGCCGAATTCACCCCTCCACTTT. Translated: CAWKGQPNSPLHF.

The chain uses TRBV6-5 and TRBJ2-2; 7 bases fit TRBD1. After removal of 10 bases from V and 3 bases from J, the junction contained 11 bases not matched to a gene. CDR1 and CDR2 from the germline V gene are MNHEY and SVGAGI. CDR3 size: 15 residues. CDR3 region: CATTPQGPHTGELFF. CDR3 DNA sequence: TGTGCCACCACTCCACAGGGGCCGCACACCGGGGAGCTGTTTTTT.

This clone was seen only a few times. The V and J genes are TRBV11-3 and TRBJ1-1; 7 nucleotides line up with TRBD1. With V trimmed by 0 bases and J by 0 bases, 10 bases remained unmatched. Germline CDR1 and CDR2: SGHNT and YENEEA. This CDR3 comprises 18 residues. Here the CDR3 reads CASSLDQGGSYMNTEAFF. In nucleotides, the CDR3 is TGTGCCAGCAGCTTAGATCAAGGGGGCAGCTACATGAACACTGAAGCTTTCTTT.

The chain carries TRBV6-2 or TRBV6-3 and TRBJ2-5; weak D call: TRBD2 (5 bases). The CDR3 sequence is 14 residues long. Germline CDR1 MNHEY, CDR2 SVGEGT. V was cut by 2 bases and J by 4 bases, with 11 bases left in between. The CDR3 reads CASSYGWTGETQYF. CDR3 sequence (DNA): TGTGCCAGCAGTTACGGGTGGACTGGAGAGACCCAGTACTTC.

V usage is TRBV7-2 and J usage is TRBJ1-2; D is unclear. V was cut by 6 bases and J by 8 bases, with 22 bases left in between. The germline CDR1 and CDR2 sequences are SGHTA and FQGNSA. There are 15 residues in the CDR3. CDR3 in amino acids: CASRSGMQSVGGYTF. The CDR3 nucleotides read TGTGCCAGCAGGAGCGGCATGCAGAGTGTGGGAGGCTACACCTTC.

The V gene is TRBV7-9, the J gene TRBJ1-5; D is unresolved. V dropped 3 bases and J dropped 6 bases, with 9 bases sitting between them. The CDR3 has 13 residues. Germline assignment: CDR1 SEHNR and CDR2 FQNEAQ (reference sequence). The CDR3, as DNA: TGTGCCAGCAGCTTTGGTGTCGGTCAGCCCCAGCATTTT. It codes for CASSFGVGQPQHF.

The CDR3 reads CASLTRDEQFF. As DNA, the CDR3 is TGTGCCAGCCTTACTAGGGATGAGCAGTTCTTC. The rearrangement uses TRBV28 and TRBJ2-1, with D maybe TRBD2 (5 bases). The V gene's germline CDR1 is MDHEN and CDR2 SYDVKM. V was cut by 8 bases and J by 8 bases, with 10 bases left in between. CDR3 length equals 11 residues.

This sequence joins TRBV10-1 and TRBJ1-5; D may be TRBD1 (6 bases). The germline V gene encodes CDR1 WNHNN and CDR2 SYGVQD (reference sequence). The CDR3 has 14 residues. V was pared by 9 bases and J by 5 bases, with 17 bases between. CDR3 sequence reads: CARETGHGDQPQHF. The CDR3 bases are TGCGCCAGGGAGACAGGACATGGGGATCAGCCCCAGCATTTT.

The gene calls are TRBV7-9 and TRBJ2-1, with a weak D call TRBD1 (6 bases). Germline values: CDR1 SEHNR, CDR2 FQNEAQ (reference sequence). CDR3 length: 13 residues. Trimming left V 4 bases short and J 6 bases short, with 10 bases between. The DNA for the CDR3 is TGTGCCAGCAGCTCAGGACAGACCAATGAGCAGTTCTTC. Residues: CASSSGQTNEQFF.

CDR3 bases: TGCGCCAGCAGCTTGAGGGCTAGCGGGGGGAGTACAGATACGCAGTATTTT. Its protein is CASSLRASGGSTDTQYF. The chain links TRBV5-1 to TRBJ2-3; 11 bases match TRBD2. J gave up 3 bases and V 1 base, and 7 bases lay outside the gene matches. CDR3 length: 17 residues. Per the germline V gene, CDR1 is SGHRS and CDR2 is YFSETQ.

The CDR3: CASSPEGREWIDEQFF. CDR3 nucleotides: TGTGCCAGCTCACCAGAGGGCAGGGAGTGGATCGATGAGCAGTTCTTC. V usage is TRBV18 and J usage is TRBJ2-1, with D perhaps TRBD1 or TRBD2 (5 bases each). The V gene lost 2 bases and the J gene lost 8 bases, with 19 bases spanning the gap. The CDR3 consists of 16 residues. CDR1 and CDR2 (germline): KGHSH, LQKENI.

V gene TRBV11-3 combines with J gene TRBJ2-3, with TRBD2 matching 11 bases. Germline-derived CDR1 and CDR2 are SGHNT and YENEEA. This CDR3 comprises 16 residues. The ends lost 4 bases at V and 0 bases at J; junction bases unmatched: 3. Here the CDR3 reads CASSSRTSGSTDTQYF. CDR3 nucleotides: TGTGCCAGCAGCTCTCGGACTAGCGGGAGCACAGATACGCAGTATTTT. The whole variable domain, remainder taken from reference TRBV11-3 and TRBJ2-3, is EAGVVQSPRYKIIEKKQPVAFWCNPISGHNTLYWYLQNLGQGPELLIRYENEEAVDDSQLPKDRFSAERLKGVDSTLKIQPAELGDSAVYLCASSSRTSGSTDTQYFGPGTRLTVL.

The J gene is TRBJ1-3, the V gene TRBV11-3; D uncertain. This CDR3 is built from 14 residues. V lost 6 bases to trimming and J lost 1 base, with 10 bases between them. From germline, CDR1 is SGHNT and CDR2 YENEEA. In DNA, the CDR3 is TGTGCCAGCAGTCGTGCGGGGTCTGGAAACACCATATATTTT. Protein sequence: CASSRAGSGNTIYF.

The CDR3 DNA is TGCGCCAGCAGCCAAGATCAGGGAGACCAAGAGACCCAGTACTTC. It is translated as CASSQDQGDQETQYF. V is TRBV4-1 and J is TRBJ2-5, with D possibly called TRBD1 or TRBD2 (5 bases each). The CDR3 consists of 15 residues. Germline V CDR1 and CDR2: MGHRA, YSYEKL. Trimming pared 0 bases from V and 0 bases from J, leaving 8 bases between.

The rearrangement links TRBV28 to TRBJ1-2; TRBD1 is a possible D gene (5 bases). Looked up from germline, CDR1 is MDHEN and CDR2 is SYDVKM. The CDR3 spans 13 residues. V was pared by 10 bases and J by 1 base, with 13 bases between. CDR3 in amino acids: CATRAANNYGYTF. The DNA of the CDR3 is TGTGCCACCAGGGCAGCGAATAACTATGGCTACACCTTC.

The chain joins TRBV4-2 to TRBJ2-7; D is ambiguous. Trimming stripped 1 base from V and 6 bases from J, with 16 bases between. The germline V gene has CDR1 LGHNA and CDR2 YNFKEQ. CDR3 length equals 15 residues. CDR3 nucleotides: TGTGCCAGCAGCCAAGCCATAGGGCCGGGTGGCGAGCAGTACTTC. Its protein is CASSQAIGPGGEQYF.

This rearrangement joins TRBV30 to TRBJ2-5; tentative D call: TRBD1 (6 bases). The ends were cut back, 4 bases at V and 5 bases at J, with 14 bases in the middle. The CDR3 runs to 13 residues. Per the germline V gene, CDR1 is GTSNPN and CDR2 is SVGIG (reference sequence). The CDR3 nucleotides read TGTGCCTGGAAAACAGGGTTTCGGGAGACCCAGTACTTC. Protein product: CAWKTGFRETQYF.

J is TRBJ2-2 and V is TRBV25-1; TRBD1 might be the D (6 bases). Germline CDR1 reads MGHDK; CDR2 reads SYGVNS. This CDR3 comprises 16 residues. Trimming shortened V by 4 bases and J by 0 bases, and 12 bases separated the two germline ends. DNA for the CDR3: TGTGCCAGCAGTGTCTACAGGGCAGCGAACACCGGGGAGCTGTTTTTT. This translates into CASSVYRAANTGELFF.

A note on this clone: At the DNA level, this CDR3 is encoded by other sequences in the same sample as well. This rearrangement joins TRBV27 to TRBJ1-6, with D maybe TRBD1 (6 bases). The CDR3 totals 14 residues. Germline CDR1 is MNHEY and CDR2 is SMNVEV (reference sequence). V was shortened by 3 bases and J by 9 bases, with 12 bases between the two germline ends. CDR3 nucleotide sequence: TGTGCCAGCAGTTTGGCACAGGGAGGTTCACCCCTCCACTTT. Encoded protein: CASSLAQGGSPLHF.